Listed here are 30 T cell receptor beta chains from one sample, sequenced in a study of T cell repertoires in cytomegalovirus infection. These receptors' targets are unknown. MiXCR, run by TCRdb on the reads, gives a single entry per CDR3 protein. The sample holds approximately 910,000 distinct CDR3 sequences, approximately 32% seen once. Sequenced material: cultured CD8+ T cells from PBMCs, taken from culture after CMV antigen stimulation. These receptors were taken from a human donor in good health (CMV status not recorded). Some clones in this sample may be carry-over from other donors' samples.

This chain joins TRBV6-8 and TRBJ1-1, with 8 bases lining up with TRBD1. The trim removed 2 bases at V and 1 base at J, leaving 9 bases unmatched. Germline values: CDR1 MNHGY, CDR2 SAAAGT. The length of the CDR3 is 17 residues. CDR3 in amino acids: CASSYLPQGARNTEAFF. CDR3 nucleotides: TGTGCCAGCAGTTACCTCCCTCAGGGGGCGCGGAACACTGAAGCTTTCTTT.

This clonotype was recorded a few times. J is TRBJ2-3 and V is TRBV6-5, with a weak D call TRBD2 (7 bases). Germline V CDR1 and CDR2: MNHEY, SVGAGI. Trimming shortened V by 6 bases and J by 1 base, and 17 bases separated the two germline ends. This CDR3 contains 16 residues. The CDR3 DNA follows: TGTGCCAGCAGCCCCCGGGGGGCCCGGGGCACAGATACGCAGTATTTT. Encoded protein: CASSPRGARGTDTQYF.

This clonotype was counted ten times or more. This chain joins TRBV7-8 and TRBJ2-3; the D is unclear. CDR1 is SGHVS, CDR2 FQNEAQ, per germline. This CDR3 has 11 amino acids. V was shortened by 4 bases and J by 12 bases, with 11 bases between the two germline ends. The CDR3 loop is CASSSTAPQYF. The DNA for the CDR3 is TGTGCCAGCAGCTCGACTGCGCCCCAGTATTTT.

The rearrangement uses TRBV10-3 and TRBJ2-1, with TRBD2 identical over 14 bases. The CDR3 runs 14 residues. Germline lookup yields CDR1 ENHRY and CDR2 SYGVKD. J was trimmed by 10 bases and V by 6 bases; bases with no gene match: 5. The CDR3 spells CAIRGGLAGDEQFF. Here the CDR3 DNA reads TGTGCCATCAGGGGGGGACTAGCGGGGGACGAGCAGTTCTTC.

V and J are TRBV5-3 and TRBJ2-7, with TRBD2 matching 11 bases. TRBV5-3 is an ORF; its function is uncertain. The CDR3 consists of 15 residues. Trimming at V came to 9 bases and at J to 5 bases, leaving 13 bases not matched to a gene. The CDR3 DNA is TGTGCCAACAGCTTGGGATTAGCGGGGGGGGACGAGCAGTACGTC. Its protein product is CANSLGLAGGDEQYV.

This clonotype was seen just once. This chain joins TRBV5-1 and TRBJ2-2; a weak D match, TRBD2 (5 bases). CDR1 is SGHRS, CDR2 YFSETQ, per germline. Trimming cost V 7 bases and J 4 bases, with 8 bases left between them. The CDR3 spans 12 residues. The chain's CDR3 is CASPGTTGELFF. CDR3 sequence (DNA): TGCGCCAGCCCGGGAACCACCGGGGAGCTGTTTTTT.

There are a few counts of this clonotype. This chain connects TRBV7-9 to TRBJ1-4; tentatively, D is TRBD1 (5 bases). The CDR3 sequence is 14 residues long. V was clipped by 6 bases and J by 1 base, with 9 bases between them. Germline CDR1 reads SEHNR; CDR2 reads FQNEAQ (reference sequence). The CDR3 protein is CASRGARTNEKLFF. CDR3 coding DNA: TGTGCCAGCAGAGGGGCTAGAACTAATGAAAAACTGTTTTTT.

As to this clonotype: A junction end diverges from the germline sequence, so it may reflect a read error. The chain joins TRBV6-5 to TRBJ1-2; maybe TRBD1 (5 bases). CDR3 size: 14 residues. Germline V gives CDR1 MNHEY, CDR2 SVGAGI. The CDR3 DNA is TGTGCCAGCAGTTACTCCCCGACAGTCTATGGCTACATCTTC. Protein product: CASSYSPTVYGYIF.

This clonotype has more than one count but fewer than ten. This chain joins TRBV4-2 and TRBJ1-2, with D perhaps TRBD1 (6 bases). The V gene's germline CDR1 is LGHNA and CDR2 YNFKEQ. This CDR3 is built from 15 residues. Trimming took 4 bases from V and 3 from J, leaving 15 bases between them. CDR3 amino acids: CASSPGQNQDYGYTF. DNA for the CDR3: TGTGCCAGCAGCCCCGGACAGAATCAGGACTATGGCTACACCTTC.

V and J are TRBV11-2 and TRBJ2-1, with D tentatively TRBD2 (5 bases). V was cut by 5 bases and J by 6 bases, with 11 bases left in between. CDR1 is SGHAT and CDR2 is FQNNGV in the germline V gene. The length of the CDR3 is 13 residues. CDR3 amino acids: CASSTRGLNEQFF. Written as DNA, the CDR3 is TGTGCCAGCAGCACCCGAGGGCTCAATGAGCAGTTCTTC.

In DNA, the CDR3 is TGTGCCAGTAGTATGGACAGCGGATGGACTGAAGCTTTCTTT. Its protein product is CASSMDSGWTEAFF. This chain connects TRBV19 to TRBJ1-1, with D perhaps matching TRBD1 (6 bases). This CDR3 has 14 residues. CDR1 LNHDA and CDR2 SQIVND come from the germline V gene (reference sequence). V was pared by 3 bases and J by 5 bases, with 13 bases between.

The chain is built from TRBV7-9 and TRBJ1-2; D ambiguous. The CDR3 contains 14 residues. Germline values: CDR1 SEHNR, CDR2 FQNEAQ (reference sequence). Trimming took 0 bases from V and 4 from J, leaving 9 bases between them. The CDR3 DNA sequence: TGTGCCAGCAGCTTAGCCGGCGACTTCTATGGCTACACCTTC. Translated, it gives CASSLAGDFYGYTF.

The chain recombines TRBV7-3 with TRBJ2-1; 9 nucleotides match TRBD1. With V trimmed by 5 bases and J by 6 bases, 11 bases remained unmatched. The CDR3 is 16 amino acids. Germline CDR1 and CDR2: SGHTA and FQGTGA. The CDR3 nucleotides read TGTGCCAGCAGCACCATTCACAGGGGGCTGGGCAATGAGCAGTTCTTC. Translating gives CASSTIHRGLGNEQFF.

This sequence joins TRBV4-2 and TRBJ1-1; D not certain. V was pared by 1 base and J by 1 base, with 7 bases between. CDR3 length equals 14 residues. Germline V gives CDR1 LGHNA, CDR2 YNFKEQ. The CDR3 bases are TGTGCCAGCAGCCAAGTTCCAGCGAACACTGAAGCTTTCTTT. Its protein product is CASSQVPANTEAFF.

This sequence joins TRBV7-3 and TRBJ2-1; 7 nucleotides match TRBD2. Germline assignment: CDR1 SGHTA and CDR2 FQGTGA. V shed 3 bases and J 4 bases; nucleotides not matched to a gene: 6. The CDR3 totals 15 residues. The CDR3 region has the DNA TGTGCCAGCAGCTTCGGACTAGTCCTTTACAATGAGCAGTTCTTC. Translated, it gives CASSFGLVLYNEQFF.

The V and J genes are TRBV5-6 and TRBJ1-1; D may be TRBD1 (6 bases). The germline V gene encodes CDR1 SGHDT and CDR2 YYEEEE. Trimming removed 4 bases at V and 4 bases at J, with 14 bases between. The CDR3 is 14 residues long. The CDR3 loop reads CASSQGPGATEAFF. CDR3 DNA: TGTGCCAGCAGCCAAGGCCCAGGGGCCACTGAAGCTTTCTTT.

This clonotype was counted many times. The rearrangement joins TRBV7-2 to TRBJ1-3, with 10 bases aligning to TRBD1. The CDR3 length is 17 residues. Trimming took 5 bases from V and 3 from J; bases not matched to a gene: 10. The germline V gene encodes CDR1 SGHTA and CDR2 FQGNSA. This CDR3 reads CASSRSWDRGVGNTIYF. In nucleotides, the CDR3 is TGTGCCAGCAGCCGCAGCTGGGACAGGGGAGTTGGAAACACCATATATTTT.

V usage is TRBV7-2 and J usage is TRBJ1-1, with D possibly matching TRBD1 (6 bases). CDR3 length: 16 residues. V lost 2 bases, J lost 0 bases, and 13 bases lay in between. Germline lookup yields CDR1 SGHTA and CDR2 FQGNSA. The CDR3 protein is CASSLKAGDMNTEAFF. In DNA form, the CDR3 reads TGTGCCAGCAGCTTAAAGGCAGGGGACATGAACACTGAAGCTTTCTTT.

The rearrangement joins TRBV11-2 to TRBJ2-7; tentative D call: TRBD1 (6 bases). The CDR3 has 14 amino acids. The V end was cut by 5 bases, the J end by 0 bases, with 11 bases between. Germline V CDR1 and CDR2: SGHAT, FQNNGV. The CDR3 here is CASSIRTDSYEQYF. CDR3 nucleotides: TGTGCCAGCAGCATCCGGACAGACTCCTACGAGCAGTACTTC.

This rearrangement joins TRBV6-5 to TRBJ1-5; D uncertain. This CDR3 is 13 amino acids long. V was clipped by 6 bases and J by 5 bases, with 11 bases between them. Germline V gene sequence: CDR1 MNHEY, CDR2 SVGAGI. The CDR3 region is CASSPLGYQPQHF. In nucleotides, the CDR3 is TGTGCCAGCAGCCCCCTGGGGTATCAGCCCCAGCATTTT.

About this clonotype itself: A junction end diverges from the germline sequence, so it may reflect a read error. The chain links TRBV7-9 to TRBJ1-1, with D possibly being TRBD1 (5 bases). Germline V gives CDR1 SEHNR, CDR2 FQNEAQ (reference sequence). This CDR3 contains 14 residues. The CDR3 nucleotides are TGTACCAGCAGCGATATCCGGGGGTCCACTGAAGCTTTCTTT. This codes for CTSSDIRGSTEAFF.

This clonotype was picked up many times. V is TRBV7-6 and J is TRBJ1-2, with a tentative D call TRBD1 (5 bases). This CDR3 has 14 residues. V gave up 5 bases and J gave up 4 bases, with 14 bases separating them. CDR1 is SGHVS, CDR2 FNYEAQ, per germline. CDR3 in amino acids: CASSPGTYFYGYTF. The DNA for the CDR3 is TGTGCCAGCAGCCCGGGGACGTATTTCTATGGCTACACCTTC.

This rearrangement joins TRBV29-1 to TRBJ1-2; 7 bases fit TRBD1. After removal of 2 bases from V and 10 bases from J, the junction contained 4 bases not matched to a gene. Germline V CDR1 and CDR2: SQVTM, ANQGSEA. The CDR3 extends over 11 amino acids. CDR3 protein: CSVERQGVYTF. In DNA form, the CDR3 reads TGCAGCGTTGAACGACAGGGAGTCTACACCTTC.

In this sample, this clonotype turned up a few times. The chain joins TRBV7-2 to TRBJ1-6; TRBD1 agrees at 7 bases. The CDR3 is 18 amino acids. Looked up from germline, CDR1 is SGHTA and CDR2 is FQGNSA. After removal of 4 bases from V and 1 base from J, the junction contained 10 bases not matched to a gene. CDR3 DNA sequence: TGTGCCAGCAGCTCTCCCAGGGAGGGGGCATCCTATAATTCACCCCTCCACTTT. Its protein product is CASSSPREGASYNSPLHF.

The V gene is TRBV4-3, the J gene TRBJ1-6; D is uncertain. The V end lost 0 bases, the J end lost 5 bases, and 8 bases lay between the germline ends. CDR1 LGHNA and CDR2 YSLEER come from the germline V gene. The CDR3 covers 15 residues. The CDR3 region is CASSQDYGDNSPLHF. The CDR3, as DNA: TGCGCCAGCAGCCAAGATTATGGGGATAATTCACCCCTCCACTTT.

Here the CDR3 reads CASSILAGSGTEAFF. The CDR3 region has the DNA TGTGCCAGTAGTATCTTGGCAGGCTCCGGAACTGAAGCTTTCTTT. V usage is TRBV19 and J usage is TRBJ1-1; D gene unclear. Per germline, CDR1 LNHDA and CDR2 SQIVND (reference sequence). The CDR3 totals 15 residues. With 3 bases removed from V and 5 bases from J, the gap between germline ends came to 16 bases.

This clonotype was detected ten times or more. This CDR3 reads CASSFLEQGAGSYNSPLHF. Written as DNA, the CDR3 is TGTGCCAGCAGCTTCTTGGAACAGGGAGCGGGTTCCTATAATTCACCCCTCCACTTT. The chain couples TRBV7-2 to TRBJ1-6, with TRBD1 as a possible D gene (6 bases). V was pared by 3 bases and J by 1 base, with 19 bases between. This CDR3 region has 19 residues. The germline gives CDR1 SGHTA, CDR2 FQGNSA. The full variable domain, in which reference TRBV7-2 and TRBJ1-6 provide the parts outside the CDR3, is GAGVSQSPSNKVTEKGKDVELRCDPISGHTALYWYRQSLGQGLEFLIYFQGNSAPDKSGLPSDRFSAERTGGSVSTLTIQRTQQEDSAVYLCASSFLEQGAGSYNSPLHFGNGTRLTVT.

In this sample, this clonotype turned up many times. The V call is TRBV7-9, the J call TRBJ1-1, with 8 bases matching TRBD1. The V gene end was trimmed by 6 bases and the J gene end by 7 bases; junction bases not matched to a gene: 7. The CDR3 extends over 13 amino acids. Germline loops: CDR1 SEHNR, CDR2 FQNEAQ (reference sequence). The CDR3 spells CASRGTGLNEAFF. In DNA, the CDR3 is TGTGCCAGCAGGGGGACAGGCCTTAATGAAGCTTTCTTT. Based on the CDR3 plus reference TRBV7-9 and TRBJ1-1, the full variable domain is DTGVSQNPRHKITKRGQNVTFRCDPISEHNRLYWYRQTLGQGPEFLTYFQNEAQLEKSRLLSDRFSAERPKGSFSTLEIQRTEQGDSAMYLCASRGTGLNEAFFGQGTRLTVV.

The chain uses TRBV12-3 or TRBV12-4 and TRBJ2-7, with 7 bases lining up with TRBD1. The CDR3 is 17 amino acids. V lost 3 bases, J lost 6 bases, and 17 bases stayed unmatched. CDR3 loop: CASSFLIPKRQGGEQYF. As DNA, the CDR3 is TGTGCCAGCAGTTTTCTCATACCCAAAAGACAGGGTGGCGAGCAGTACTTC.

The chain uses TRBV4-2 and TRBJ2-3, with 11 bases aligning to TRBD2. Germline V gene data show CDR1 as LGHNA and CDR2 as YNFKEQ. J gave up 0 bases and V 5 bases, and 10 bases lay outside the gene matches. There are 18 residues in the CDR3. CDR3 coding DNA: TGTGCCAGCAGCGTTACTAGCGGGGGCCTCCGAAGCACAGATACGCAGTATTTT. This sequence encodes CASSVTSGGLRSTDTQYF.